The 3 T cell receptor beta chains presented below share a single source sample, sequenced in a study of T cells in Graves' hyperthyroidism and ophthalmopathy (dated by TCRdb to the late 2010s). Library construction relied on multiplex PCR. Sequencing took place on an Illumina HiSeq 2000. The TCR beta CDR3 regions were amplified from RNA transcripts. A first-round RT-PCR of the TCR CDR3 used the HTBI primer set with the Qiagen OneStep RT-PCR kit. TCRdb trimmed public reads at Q25 via fastp, called clones via MiXCR and kept in-frame beta chains. For every CDR3 protein sequence, its rows merge into one entry that carries the most common genes and DNA. This sample lists hundreds of thousands of distinct CDR3 sequences; approximately 13% were detected once. Around 5.4% of the sample goes to the ten largest clones. Material: blood. The source of these receptors is a woman aged 25 to 39 with Graves' hyperthyroidism that later progressed to Graves' ophthalmopathy.

This clonotype appeared many times. The V and J genes are TRBV2 and TRBJ2-5; the D gene could be TRBD1 or TRBD2 (5 bases each). With 8 bases removed from V and 2 bases from J, the gap between germline ends came to 15 bases. Germline V gene lookup returns CDR1 SNHLY and CDR2 FYNNEI. This CDR3 is 14 amino acids long. CDR3 residues: CASGIGGTQETQYF. The DNA of the CDR3 is TGTGCCAGCGGGATTGGGGGTACACAAGAGACCCAGTACTTC.

With respect to this clonotype: This may be a read error, as it is one base from a much larger clone. The chain combines TRBV6-2 or TRBV6-3 with TRBJ2-4; the D gene is possibly TRBD1 (5 bases). Trimming took 2 bases from V and 0 from J, leaving 11 bases between them. Per the germline V gene, CDR1 is MNHEY and CDR2 is SVGEGT. CDR3 size: 16 residues. The CDR3 region has the DNA TGTGCCAGCAGTTACGGGGCCAACTTAGCCAAAAACATTCAGTACTTC. This encodes CASSYGANLAKNIQYF.

This clonotype was seen a few times. The CDR3 sequence: CATSGVVQDLTYNEQFF. For the CDR3, the DNA is TGTGCCACCAGTGGGGTCGTACAGGATCTTACCTACAATGAGCAGTTCTTC. The chain is built from TRBV24-1 and TRBJ2-1; D may be TRBD1 (5 bases). V lost 5 bases and J lost 2, with 18 bases in between. Germline V gene sequence: CDR1 KGHDR, CDR2 SFDVKD. The CDR3 is 17 residues long.